This is a list of T cell receptor beta chains from one sample in a study of blood T cell repertoires in COVID-19. Measured with immunoSEQ multiplex PCR; TCRdb has only the in-frame clones, and not every one. The table records 150,000 to 200,000 clones, around 80% of them present only once. Input material: PBMCs or T cells enriched from blood (not recorded which). The receptors stem from a man aged 45-65 years who had recovered from COVID-19. Both conserved end residues are part of each CDR3. Fields, in order: V gene, D gene, J gene, clone size, CDR3 protein, CDR3 DNA. The D gene is left open where the match is weak. Clone size appears in some rows only: once, few, many, or a class for an expanded clone.

V: TRBV5-8; D: TRBD2; J: TRBJ2-3; size: -; CDR3: CASSLGLATDTQYF; DNA: TGTGCCAGCAGCTTGGGACTAGCCACAGATACGCAGTATTTT
V: TRBV7-9; D: -; J: TRBJ1-2; size: -; CDR3: CASSLGTEGGGYTF; DNA: TGTGCCAGCAGCTTAGGCACAGAGGGTGGGGGCTACACCTTC
V: TRBV27; D: -; J: TRBJ1-1; size: -; CDR3: CASSSRGGVGNTEAFF; DNA: TGTGCCAGCAGTTCCCGGGGCGGGGTCGGGAACACTGAAGCTTTCTTT
V: TRBV7-8; D: -; J: TRBJ2-5; size: -; CDR3: CASSLESIFRGKQETQYF; DNA: TGTGCCAGCAGCTTAGAATCAATTTTTCGGGGGAAGCAAGAGACCCAGTACTTC
V: TRBV7-9; D: -; J: TRBJ1-4; size: -; CDR3: CASSAGAEKLFF; DNA: TGTGCCAGCAGCGCCGGAGCTGAAAAACTGTTTTTT
V: TRBV7-8; D: TRBD1; J: TRBJ2-1; size: -; CDR3: CASSYGTGVSYNEQFF; DNA: TGTGCCAGCAGCTACGGGACAGGGGTCTCCTACAATGAGCAGTTCTTC
V: TRBV27; D: TRBD1; J: TRBJ2-1; size: -; CDR3: CASSLTRQGVSYNEQFF; DNA: TGTGCCAGCAGTTTAACGCGACAGGGCGTCTCCTACAATGAGCAGTTCTTC
V: TRBV11-2; D: TRBD2; J: TRBJ2-1; size: -; CDR3: CASSLDHLAGAYNEQFF; DNA: TGTGCCAGCAGCTTAGATCATCTAGCGGGGGCCTACAATGAGCAGTTCTTC
V: TRBV5-4; D: TRBD1; J: TRBJ2-1; size: -; CDR3: CASSKGGNYNEQFF; DNA: TGTGCCAGCAGCAAAGGGGGCAATTACAATGAGCAGTTCTTC
V: TRBV27; D: -; J: TRBJ1-1; size: -; CDR3: CASSLDYRENTEAFF; DNA: TGTGCCAGCAGTTTAGACTACAGGGAGAACACTGAAGCTTTCTTT
V: TRBV6-5; D: -; J: TRBJ2-4; size: -; CDR3: CASKDAGAKNIQYF; DNA: TGTGCCAGCAAGGATGCAGGGGCCAAAAACATTCAGTACTTC
V: TRBV3-1/TRBV3-2; D: -; J: TRBJ1-1; size: once; CDR3: CASSRSGGRVTEAFF; DNA: TGTGCCAGCAGCCGCAGCGGGGGGAGGGTCACTGAAGCTTTCTTT
V: TRBV6-2/TRBV6-3; D: -; J: TRBJ1-6; size: -; CDR3: CASSYSGGGGSPLHF; DNA: TGTGCCAGCAGTTACTCCGGGGGAGGGGGTTCACCCCTCCACTTT
V: TRBV27; D: TRBD1; J: TRBJ1-6; size: -; CDR3: CASRLGQGYNSPLHF; DNA: TGTGCCAGCAGGTTGGGACAGGGCTATAATTCACCCCTCCACTTT
V: TRBV3-1/TRBV3-2; D: -; J: TRBJ1-3; size: -; CDR3: CASSRGAGNTIYF; DNA: TGTGCCAGCAGCCGGGGCGCTGGAAACACCATATATTTT
V: TRBV18; D: -; J: TRBJ1-3; size: -; CDR3: CASSPEWGNTIYF; DNA: TGTGCCAGCTCACCAGAGTGGGGAAACACCATATATTTT
V: TRBV10-3; D: TRBD1; J: TRBJ1-1; size: -; CDR3: CATRGDRGLVVEAFF; DNA: TGTGCCACAAGGGGGGACAGGGGGCTGGTGGTTGAAGCTTTCTTT
V: TRBV6-2/TRBV6-3; D: TRBD1; J: TRBJ2-1; size: once; CDR3: CASSPNRGPPYNEQFF; DNA: TGTGCCAGCAGCCCGAACAGGGGACCACCCTACAATGAGCAGTTCTTC
V: TRBV19; D: TRBD1; J: TRBJ1-1; size: -; CDR3: CASSIATGQSTEAFF; DNA: TGTGCCAGTAGTATCGCGACAGGGCAGTCCACTGAAGCTTTCTTT
V: TRBV3-1/TRBV3-2; D: TRBD1; J: TRBJ1-2; size: few; CDR3: CASSKQGPHYGYTF; DNA: TGTGCCAGCAGCAAACAGGGGCCCCACTATGGCTACACCTTC
V: TRBV10-3; D: TRBD1; J: TRBJ2-5; size: -; CDR3: CAISERSTGAQETQYF; DNA: TGTGCCATCAGTGAGAGATCGACAGGGGCCCAAGAGACCCAGTACTTC
V: TRBV19; D: -; J: TRBJ2-1; size: many; CDR3: CASSIGRGAIYNEQFF; DNA: TGTGCCAGTAGTATAGGACGGGGGGCGATTTACAATGAGCAGTTCTTC
V: TRBV4-1; D: TRBD1; J: TRBJ1-1; size: -; CDR3: CASSPMTGGNTEAFF; DNA: TGCGCCAGCAGCCCTATGACAGGGGGGAACACTGAAGCTTTCTTT
V: TRBV24-1; D: TRBD1; J: TRBJ1-4; size: -; CDR3: CATSDQGQGNEKLFF; DNA: TGTGCCACCAGTGACCAAGGACAGGGTAATGAAAAACTGTTTTTT
V: TRBV27; D: -; J: TRBJ1-5; size: -; CDR3: CASSLSGGGPQHF; DNA: TGTGCCAGCAGTTTGTCCGGGGGTGGGCCCCAGCATTTT
V: TRBV10-3; D: TRBD1; J: TRBJ2-3; size: -; CDR3: CATSPGTGTDTQYF; DNA: TGTGCCACCTCCCCCGGGACAGGCACAGATACGCAGTATTTT
V: TRBV6-5; D: -; J: TRBJ1-2; size: -; CDR3: CASSRGGSYGYTF; DNA: TGTGCCAGCAGTCGAGGGGGTAGCTATGGCTACACCTTC
V: TRBV6-5; D: -; J: TRBJ1-5; size: -; CDR3: CAAGGLNQPQHF; DNA: TGTGCCGCGGGTGGGCTCAATCAGCCCCAGCATTTT
V: TRBV6-5; D: -; J: TRBJ1-5; size: -; CDR3: CASSYSSSRGDQPQHF; DNA: TGTGCCAGCAGTTACTCATCTTCGCGGGGGGATCAGCCCCAGCATTTT
V: TRBV11-2; D: -; J: TRBJ2-7; size: -; CDR3: CASSEYIGTLSSYEQYF; DNA: TGTGCCAGCAGCGAGTACATCGGGACTCTCAGCTCCTACGAGCAGTACTTC
V: TRBV5-6; D: TRBD1; J: TRBJ1-1; size: -; CDR3: CASSWQGALNTEAFF; DNA: TGTGCCAGCAGCTGGCAGGGGGCACTGAACACTGAAGCTTTCTTT
V: TRBV30; D: -; J: TRBJ2-1; size: -; CDR3: CAWSPPGLRGEQFF; DNA: TGTGCCTGGAGTCCTCCGGGACTTAGGGGTGAGCAGTTCTTC
V: TRBV9; D: TRBD1; J: TRBJ2-5; size: -; CDR3: CASSPRDRGRLETQYF; DNA: TGTGCCAGCAGCCCTCGGGACAGGGGGCGCTTAGAGACCCAGTACTTC
V: TRBV3-1/TRBV3-2; D: TRBD2; J: TRBJ2-4; size: -; CDR3: CASSQAGGDIQYF; DNA: TGTGCCAGCAGCCAAGCGGGAGGTGACATTCAGTACTTC
V: TRBV5-1; D: -; J: TRBJ2-1; size: -; CDR3: CASSLWGGGDEQFF; DNA: TGCGCCAGCAGCCTCTGGGGAGGAGGGGACGAGCAGTTCTTC
V: TRBV19; D: TRBD1; J: TRBJ2-7; size: -; CDR3: CASSIGTGASYEQYF; DNA: TGTGCCAGTAGTATAGGGACAGGGGCTTCCTACGAGCAGTACTTC
V: TRBV19; D: -; J: TRBJ1-1; size: once; CDR3: CASRNSYTEAFF; DNA: TGTGCCAGTCGCAACAGCTACACTGAAGCTTTCTTT
V: TRBV6-6; D: TRBD1; J: TRBJ2-6; size: many; CDR3: CASRLQGAASGANVLTF; DNA: TGTGCCAGCCGTCTACAGGGGGCGGCTTCTGGGGCCAACGTCCTGACTTTC
V: TRBV7-9; D: -; J: TRBJ2-1; size: -; CDR3: CASSLDSWAYNEQFF; DNA: TGTGCCAGCAGCTTAGACAGCTGGGCCTACAATGAGCAGTTCTTC
V: TRBV29-1; D: -; J: TRBJ2-2; size: -; CDR3: CSVEDPSANTGELFF; DNA: TGCAGCGTTGAAGATCCCAGCGCGAACACCGGGGAGCTGTTTTTT
V: TRBV7-3; D: TRBD1; J: TRBJ2-7; size: -; CDR3: CASSRGRGLEQYF; DNA: TGTGCCAGCAGCCGCGGCAGGGGGCTTGAGCAGTACTTC
V: TRBV27; D: TRBD1; J: TRBJ2-7; size: -; CDR3: CASSTTGAEPPTSLPPSYEQYF; DNA: TGTGCCAGCAGTACGACAGGGGCCGAGCCTCCTACGAGTCTCCCACCTTCCTACGAGCAGTACTTC
V: TRBV5-1; D: -; J: TRBJ2-2; size: -; CDR3: CASAGRSGGELFF; DNA: TGCGCCAGCGCAGGGAGGTCCGGCGGGGAGCTGTTTTTT
V: TRBV29-1; D: TRBD2; J: TRBJ2-2; size: few; CDR3: CSVVSGAGELFF; DNA: TGCAGCGTTGTCAGCGGGGCCGGGGAGCTGTTTTTT
V: TRBV7-9; D: TRBD1; J: TRBJ1-1; size: -; CDR3: CASSLTSTGRSEAFF; DNA: TGTGCCAGCAGCCTTACCTCGACAGGGCGATCTGAAGCTTTCTTT
V: TRBV9; D: -; J: TRBJ1-2; size: few; CDR3: CASSGNGGGYGYTF; DNA: TGTGCCAGCAGCGGCAATGGGGGGGGCTATGGCTACACCTTC
V: TRBV7-9; D: -; J: TRBJ2-7; size: -; CDR3: CASSPGPAYEQYF; DNA: TGTGCCAGCAGCCCAGGTCCTGCCTACGAGCAGTACTTC
V: TRBV6-5; D: TRBD1; J: TRBJ2-7; size: -; CDR3: CAGSTGNSYEQYF; DNA: TGTGCCGGTTCGACAGGGAACTCCTACGAGCAGTACTTC
V: TRBV4-3; D: -; J: TRBJ1-6; size: -; CDR3: CASSQVTAGRSPLHF; DNA: TGCGCCAGCAGCCAAGTTACGGCAGGGAGGTCACCCCTCCACTTT
V: TRBV6-5; D: TRBD1; J: TRBJ1-1; size: once; CDR3: CASRDTGVGAFF; DNA: TGTGCCAGCAGGGATACAGGGGTGGGAGCTTTCTTT
V: TRBV2; D: TRBD1; J: TRBJ2-7; size: -; CDR3: CASSEDLGQASYEQYF; DNA: TGTGCCAGCAGTGAAGATCTCGGACAGGCCTCCTACGAGCAGTACTTC
V: TRBV27; D: -; J: TRBJ1-1; size: many; CDR3: CASRRAGRYRRSPIEAFF; DNA: TGTGCCAGCAGGCGGGCAGGGAGGTACCGCCGTTCTCCGATTGAAGCTTTCTTT